What follows is one TCR beta chain and its context. The antigen this receptor binds is unknown. One base away there is no much larger clone; base qualities are not given. This sample is part of a study of T cells in tuberculosis (dated by TCRdb to 2016 to 2019). Turning to the overall study: The study combined CD1B tetramers and high-throughput TCR immunosequencing to characterize T cells specific for the mycobacterial lipid antigen glucose monomycolate (GMM). IGRA-negative adolescents, IGRA-positive adolescents with latent tuberculosis and adults with active tuberculosis, approximately 11 per group, were compared in a South African clinical cohort. Active tuberculosis patient PBMC were archived before or within 7 days of starting standard anti-tuberculosis treatment.

TCR libraries were generated with the immunoSEQ multiplex PCR assay, using TCR-beta and/or TCR-alpha/delta assays for each sample. The amplified TCR libraries were sequenced using the Illumina high-throughput platform. The authors' analysis ran thus. Clustering and dimensionality reduction were performed using pairwise TCRdist distances among GMM-specific receptors from ex vivo sorted or in vitro expanded T cells. Each clinical repertoire received a mean NN-distance score, defined as the average TCRdist to the nearest 10% of tetramer-positive reference sequences. To compute GEM TCR motif frequency, the fraction of unique TCRs matching known GEM sequences by V/J usage and CDR3 length was calculated. Active tuberculosis was classified by linear discriminant analysis with leave-one-out cross-validation, implemented in scikit-learn. The clones in this table, taken by TCRdb from immuneACCESS, are in-frame only. Not every clone is retained; where verified, under half of the shortfall comes from an unresolved V gene, and the cause of the rest is unknown. D and trimming were read from the DNA, whereas the V and J calls and clone size are those reported in that table. The sample table shows 25,000 to 35,000 clones, and 87% are seen once. The biggest ten clones account for 5% to 6% of the sample.

Overall study results and their limits: Compared with IGRA-negative controls, TCR-alpha repertoires from active tuberculosis had smaller mean NN-distances to GMM-specific TCRs, which suggests clonal expansion of these TCRs. An accuracy of roughly 84% (AUROC approximately 0.91) was reached by a classifier using the diverse GMM-specific repertoire, compared with around 70% accuracy when GEM motif frequencies were used. Smaller NN-distances were partly driven by shorter CDR3-alpha lengths in active tuberculosis patients, and statistical significance was not reached for the TCR-beta difference. Which clinical samples got chosen depended on the availability of cryopreserved specimens, and the active tuberculosis cases were adults, whereas the controls were adolescents.

Interpreted using the paper, the time point label stands for: new active TB diagnosis, blood taken before or within 7 days of starting treatment. Patients with active tuberculosis were defined as newly diagnosed, HIV-seronegative South African adults aged 18 years or older. Confirmation of active tuberculosis came from positive sputum smear microscopy and/or a positive M. tuberculosis culture. Immunosequencing was performed on unsorted cryopreserved PBMC, with 95,000 to 100,000 T cells per clinical donor covered on average. From cysteine to phenylalanine, the CDR3 is 16 amino acids long. Here the CDR3 DNA is all that survives: 48 bases in frame from base 1. In the germline V gene, CDR1 corresponds to SGDLS and CDR2 to YYNGEE. Trimming takes 4 bases from V and 0 bases from J, and the germline ends sit 14 bases apart.

The receptor was isolated from an adult with tuberculosis. The chain employs TRBV9 and TRBJ1-3; the D gene cannot be resolved reliably. Specimen: PBMCs, collected at tuberculosis diagnosis. The DNA sequence follows: TGTGCCAGCAGCAAAGATGAGGTCCCCTCTGGAAACACCATATATTTT. Its protein is CASSKDEVPSGNTIYF.